One sample yielded the 8 T cell receptor beta chains listed below, sequenced in a study of identical twins. A single record per CDR3 protein comes from TCRdb applying MiXCR to the 5' RACE reads. The data show 1.5 million to 2 million distinct CDR3 sequences, less than 40% seen once. The sample consisted of cord blood. The receptors stem from a newborn girl in good health.

This chain connects TRBV6-1 to TRBJ1-1, with D hard to call. From germline, CDR1 is MNHNS and CDR2 SASEGT. V lost 6 bases, J lost 4 bases, and 15 bases lay in between. CDR3 size: 14 residues. CDR3 in amino acids: CASSVVGGSTEAFF. CDR3 DNA sequence: TGTGCCAGCAGCGTTGTGGGCGGGAGCACTGAAGCTTTCTTT.

This clonotype showed up just a few times. The V gene is TRBV4-2, the J gene TRBJ2-5; a possible D gene is TRBD2 (5 bases). The end of the DNA aligns better with TRBJ2-7, so the J call may be wrong. This CDR3 is 14 amino acids long. In germline, CDR1 is LGHNA, CDR2 YNFKEQ. The CDR3 sequence: CASSQEELGYEQYF. The CDR3, as DNA: TGTGCCAGCAGCCAAGAGGAACTAGGCTACGAGCAGTACTTC.

Details on this clonotype: A much larger clone lies a single base off, so this may be a read error. This chain joins TRBV4-2 and TRBJ2-3, with D perhaps given as TRBD1 or TRBD2 (5 bases each). Germline assignment: CDR1 LGHNA and CDR2 YNFKEQ. The CDR3 spans 17 residues. The CDR3, as DNA: TGTGCCAGCAGCCAGGCCTCCGGGACCCAGTTCACACATACGCAGTATTTT. Translating it yields CASSQASGTQFTHTQYF.

The chain links TRBV7-8 to TRBJ2-5; weak D call: TRBD2 (5 bases). The J call may be faulty, since TRBJ2-7 better matches the DNA end. There are 15 residues in the CDR3. Germline CDR1 reads SGHVS; CDR2 reads FQNEAQ. Written as DNA, the CDR3 is TGTGCCAGCAGCCCCGGTGGTAGCGATATCTACGAGCAGTACTTC. Translating gives CASSPGGSDIYEQYF.

The chain is built from TRBV29-1 and TRBJ2-1; tentatively, D is TRBD2 (5 bases). The V end was cut by 4 bases, the J end by 5 bases, with 18 bases between. This CDR3 is built from 15 residues. Germline-derived CDR1 and CDR2 are SQVTM and ANQGSEA. This CDR3 reads CSVVIPSHRDNEQFF. CDR3 nucleotide sequence: TGCAGCGTTGTTATTCCTAGCCATCGGGACAATGAGCAGTTCTTC.

The chain is built from TRBV20-1 and TRBJ2-5; 8 nucleotides match TRBD2. CDR3 length equals 13 residues. Germline V gene data show CDR1 as DFQATT and CDR2 as SNEGSKA (reference sequence). The ends lost 5 bases at V and 1 base at J; junction bases unmatched: 3. CDR3 sequence (DNA): TGCAGTGCTGGGCGGGGGGCCCAAGAGACCCAGTACTTC. Protein sequence: CSAGRGAQETQYF.

The chain recombines TRBV28 with TRBJ2-7; D gene uncertain. The V end was cut by 6 bases, the J end by 3 bases, with 15 bases between. Germline V CDR1 and CDR2: MDHEN, SYDVKM. The CDR3 sequence is 14 residues long. DNA for the CDR3: TGTGCCAGCAGCAAATCCGATCAGGACTACGAGCAGTACTTC. It yields the protein CASSKSDQDYEQYF.

This clonotype was counted only a few times. The V call is TRBV29-1, the J call TRBJ2-7, with 9 positions matching TRBD2. V lost 5 bases to trimming and J lost 2 bases; unmatched junction nucleotides: 10. Germline loops: CDR1 SQVTM, CDR2 ANQGSEA. The length of the CDR3 is 15 residues. In nucleotides, the CDR3 is TGCAGCGTTCAGGATGTAATAGCGGGGGCCTACGAGCAGTACTTC. Its translation: CSVQDVIAGAYEQYF.